This T cell receptor (beta chain) was identified during a study of sequential checkpoint blockade in melanoma (dated by TCRdb to about 2019). About the investigation overall: Patients were randomized 1:1 to first-line nivolumab followed by ipilimumab (arm A) or ipilimumab followed by nivolumab (arm B). Maintenance nivolumab was given following each of the two trial sequences. Overall study outcomes, separate from this receptor: The model for predicting response that combines TCR metrics with mutation burden needs to be validated in larger, independent patient cohorts.

A remark on this clone: Its antigen is still unknown. Base qualities are not recorded, but no much larger clone differs from it by a single base.

The immunoSEQ Assay was used to immunosequence TCRbeta CDR3 regions from genomic DNA. Before high-throughput sequencing, genomic DNA was amplified using bias-controlled multiplex PCR. Turning to the authors' computational methods: To quantify the absolute abundance of each unique TCRbeta CDR3 region, the sequences were collapsed and filtered. Clonality, defined as 1 minus Pielou's evenness, was calculated using only productive rearrangements. Clones with significantly greater frequencies in on-treatment versus baseline samples were identified using a previously published method. Held by TCRdb, this immuneACCESS table contains in-frame sequences only and omits some clones. Under half of the omission traces to an unresolved V gene where checked; the cause of the rest is unknown. The V and J calls and the clone size are those of that table, but D and trimming were determined from the DNA. Recorded for this sample are over 15,000 clones; approximately 57% of them occurred a single time. The top ten clonotypes cover roughly 15% of the sample.

The treatment or condition tag for this specimen amounts to: randomized to nivolumab then ipilimumab (arm A) or the reverse (arm B). None of the patients in the trial had previously been given DNA-damaging chemotherapy. Live CD3+CD8+ cells negative for CD19 and CD56 were sorted from thawed PBMCs on a FACS Aria II flow cytometer. CheckMate 064, a randomized, open-label phase II trial of sequential checkpoint blockade, was the source of the samples, all of which came from patients with melanoma. Leukapheresis was used to collect peripheral blood mononuclear cells, which were then purified with Ficoll-Paque and frozen in human serum with roughly 10% DMSO. Immediately after sorting, the purity of sorted blood CD3+CD8+ cells was verified to be >95%, after which DNA was extracted. Trimming costs V 1 base and J 1 base, and their ends lie 7 bases apart. The germline V gene (reference sequence) gives CDR1 as MNHNY and CDR2 as SVGAGI. Including the terminal cysteine and phenylalanine, the CDR3 comprises 15 residues. Kept here is only the CDR3 DNA, which spans 45 bases and is read in frame from base 1.

The material was CD8+ T cells sorted from blood (inferred from file names), obtained from a patient given nivolumab and ipilimumab in sequence. Recombination connected TRBV6-6 to TRBJ2-2; the D gene cannot be named for sure. The TCR comes from a human donor with melanoma. The nucleotide sequence reads TGTGCCAGCAGTTACTATGCAGGGAACACCGGGGAGCTGTTTTTT. It translates as CASSYYAGNTGELFF.